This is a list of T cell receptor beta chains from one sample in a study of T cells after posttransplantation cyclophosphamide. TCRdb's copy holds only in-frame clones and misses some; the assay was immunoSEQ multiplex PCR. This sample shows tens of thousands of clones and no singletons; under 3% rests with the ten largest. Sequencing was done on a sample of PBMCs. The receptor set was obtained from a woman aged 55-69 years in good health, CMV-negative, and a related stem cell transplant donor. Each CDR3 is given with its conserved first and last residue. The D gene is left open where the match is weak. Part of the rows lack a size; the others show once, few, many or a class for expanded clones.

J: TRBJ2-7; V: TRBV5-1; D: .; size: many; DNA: TGCGCCAGCAGCCCGACTCCGGACACCGTGTACGAGCAGTACTTC; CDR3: CASSPTPDTVYEQYF
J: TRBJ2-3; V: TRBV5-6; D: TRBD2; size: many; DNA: TGTGCCAGCAGCTTAAAGAGCGGGGGGGCTAGCACAGATACGCAGTATTTT; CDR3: CASSLKSGGASTDTQYF
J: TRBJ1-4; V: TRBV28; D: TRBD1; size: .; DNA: TGTGCCAGCAGTTCAACCGGGACAGGGAATGAAAAACTGTTTTTT; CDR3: CASSSTGTGNEKLFF
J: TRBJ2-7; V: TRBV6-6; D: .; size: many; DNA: TGTGCCAGCAGGCCCGATAGCGCCCCCCTGAACGAGCAGTACTTC; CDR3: CASRPDSAPLNEQYF
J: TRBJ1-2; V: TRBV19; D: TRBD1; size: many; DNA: TGTGCCAGTAGTATCGGGACAGGGGATGGCTACACCTTC; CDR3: CASSIGTGDGYTF
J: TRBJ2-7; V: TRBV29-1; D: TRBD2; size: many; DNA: TGCAGCGTTGAAGATGGGGCCGGGACTACCTACGAGCAGTACTTC; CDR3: CSVEDGAGTTYEQYF
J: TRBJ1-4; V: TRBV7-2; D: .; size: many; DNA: TGTGCCAGCAGCCGCGACAGAGGGAATGAAAAACTGTTTTTT; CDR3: CASSRDRGNEKLFF
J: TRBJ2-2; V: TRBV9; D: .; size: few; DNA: TGTGCCAGCAGCGTAGAGTCTCGAGGGACCGGGGAGCTGTTTTTT; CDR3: CASSVESRGTGELFF
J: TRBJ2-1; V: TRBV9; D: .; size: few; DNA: TGTGCCAGCAATCGGGACTCTCCGTCCGATGAGCAGTTCTTC; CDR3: CASNRDSPSDEQFF
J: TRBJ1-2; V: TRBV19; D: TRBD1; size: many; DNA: TGTGCCAGTAGGGAGACAGGGGAATATGGCTACACCTTC; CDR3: CASRETGEYGYTF
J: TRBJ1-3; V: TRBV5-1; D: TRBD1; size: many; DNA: TGCGCCAGCAGCCCACAGGGGGAAAACACCATATATTTT; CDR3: CASSPQGENTIYF
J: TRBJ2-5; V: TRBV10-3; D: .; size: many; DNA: TGTGCCATCAGCCAGGGCGGGACAATCCAAGAGACCCAGTACTTC; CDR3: CAISQGGTIQETQYF